The rows below give T cell receptor beta chains drawn from one sample of a study of T cells in Graves' hyperthyroidism and ophthalmopathy. TCRdb recomputed calls from the multiplex PCR reads with MiXCR, one row per CDR3 protein. The sample has 500,000 to 600,000 distinct CDR3 sequences; 46% are singletons. Sequencing was carried out using peripheral blood or thyroid tissue (not recorded which). Every receptor here comes from an adult woman with Graves' disease, either hyperthyroidism or ophthalmopathy (not recorded which). Both conserved end residues are part of each CDR3. Each record gives: clone size, D gene, J gene, V gene, CDR3 protein, CDR3 DNA. D genes are given only for firm matches. A clone size is listed for some rows: how often the clone was seen (once, few, many), or a class if it is expanded.

abundance: NA
d_gene: NA
j_gene: TRBJ1-2
v_gene: TRBV19
CDR3aa: CASSPPDPYGYTF
CDR3nt: TGTGCCAGTAGTCCGCCGGACCCTTATGGCTACACCTTC

abundance: few
d_gene: NA
j_gene: TRBJ2-3
v_gene: TRBV10-3
CDR3aa: CAISRLRETDTQYF
CDR3nt: TGTGCCATCAGCCGGCTCAGGGAGACAGATACGCAGTATTTT

abundance: NA
d_gene: NA
j_gene: TRBJ2-6
v_gene: TRBV20-1
CDR3aa: CSAREGSVGANVLTF
CDR3nt: TGCAGTGCTAGAGAAGGGTCCGTGGGGGCCAACGTCCTGACTTTC

abundance: few
d_gene: NA
j_gene: TRBJ2-2
v_gene: TRBV12-3/TRBV12-4
CDR3aa: CASSLGDSGVFNNGELFF
CDR3nt: TGTGCCAGCAGTTTAGGAGATTCAGGGGTTTTCAACAACGGGGAGCTGTTTTTT

abundance: many
d_gene: TRBD1
j_gene: TRBJ2-7
v_gene: TRBV11-2
CDR3aa: CASSLSGGTGAEQYF
CDR3nt: TGTGCCAGCAGCCTCTCTGGCGGGACAGGGGCCGAGCAGTACTTC

abundance: few
d_gene: NA
j_gene: TRBJ1-3
v_gene: TRBV4-1
CDR3aa: CASKPLVSGNTIYF
CDR3nt: TGCGCCAGCAAACCTCTGGTCTCTGGAAACACCATATATTTT

abundance: many
d_gene: NA
j_gene: TRBJ1-1
v_gene: TRBV5-4
CDR3aa: CASSPPGRGAEAFF
CDR3nt: TGTGCCAGCAGCCCCCCGGGGAGGGGTGCTGAAGCTTTCTTT

abundance: many
d_gene: TRBD1
j_gene: TRBJ2-5
v_gene: TRBV5-1
CDR3aa: CASSPGTGSLETQYF
CDR3nt: TGCGCCAGCAGCCCCGGGACAGGGAGTTTGGAGACCCAGTACTTC

abundance: many
d_gene: NA
j_gene: TRBJ2-2
v_gene: TRBV5-4
CDR3aa: CASSSGAANTGELFF
CDR3nt: TGTGCCAGCAGTTCCGGGGCGGCGAACACCGGGGAGCTGTTTTTT

abundance: NA
d_gene: NA
j_gene: TRBJ2-7
v_gene: TRBV9
CDR3aa: CASSHRVGSGYEQYF
CDR3nt: TGTGCCAGCAGTCACAGGGTGGGTAGCGGCTACGAGCAGTACTTC

abundance: NA
d_gene: NA
j_gene: TRBJ2-2
v_gene: TRBV10-3
CDR3aa: CAISESIARGELFF
CDR3nt: TGTGCCATCAGTGAGTCGATAGCTCGTGGGGAGCTGTTTTTT

abundance: many
d_gene: TRBD2
j_gene: TRBJ2-7
v_gene: TRBV11-2
CDR3aa: CASSLAGTRTYEQYF
CDR3nt: TGTGCCAGCAGCCTTGCGGGGACTAGGACCTACGAGCAGTACTTC

abundance: many
d_gene: NA
j_gene: TRBJ2-2
v_gene: TRBV20-1
CDR3aa: CSASAGLWGGELFF
CDR3nt: TGCAGTGCTAGTGCCGGACTGTGGGGCGGGGAGCTGTTTTTT

abundance: few
d_gene: NA
j_gene: TRBJ1-1
v_gene: TRBV29-1
CDR3aa: CSVAGKVNTEAFF
CDR3nt: TGCAGCGTTGCAGGGAAAGTGAACACTGAAGCTTTCTTT

abundance: NA
d_gene: NA
j_gene: TRBJ2-7
v_gene: TRBV7-9
CDR3aa: CASRAGSSYEQYF
CDR3nt: TGTGCCAGCAGGGCGGGAAGCTCCTACGAGCAGTACTTC

abundance: NA
d_gene: TRBD1
j_gene: TRBJ2-1
v_gene: TRBV7-2
CDR3aa: CASSLRTGTLGSYNEQFF
CDR3nt: TGTGCCAGCAGCTTAAGGACAGGGACCTTAGGGTCCTACAATGAGCAGTTCTTC

abundance: NA
d_gene: NA
j_gene: TRBJ2-3
v_gene: TRBV19
CDR3aa: CASSIDGRGTDTQYF
CDR3nt: TGTGCCAGTAGTATAGATGGCAGGGGCACAGATACGCAGTATTTT

abundance: NA
d_gene: NA
j_gene: TRBJ2-2
v_gene: TRBV11-1
CDR3aa: CASSQGRGDTGELFF
CDR3nt: TGTGCCAGCAGCCAGGGTAGAGGCGACACCGGGGAGCTGTTTTTT

abundance: NA
d_gene: NA
j_gene: TRBJ1-4
v_gene: TRBV10-3
CDR3aa: CAISEQGAPNEKLFF
CDR3nt: TGTGCCATCAGTGAGCAGGGCGCACCGAATGAAAAACTGTTTTTT

abundance: NA
d_gene: NA
j_gene: TRBJ2-7
v_gene: TRBV19
CDR3aa: CASSTGPGNSYEQYF
CDR3nt: TGTGCCAGTAGTACCGGGCCAGGGAACTCCTACGAGCAGTACTTC

abundance: NA
d_gene: TRBD1
j_gene: TRBJ1-6
v_gene: TRBV10-3
CDR3aa: CATEKGAINSPLHF
CDR3nt: TGTGCCACCGAAAAGGGGGCGATCAATTCACCCCTCCACTTT

abundance: NA
d_gene: TRBD2
j_gene: TRBJ2-1
v_gene: TRBV5-1
CDR3aa: CASSITREGEQFF
CDR3nt: TGCGCCAGCAGCATTACTAGGGAGGGTGAGCAGTTCTTC